This T cell receptor (beta chain) is drawn from a study of blood T cell repertoires in COVID-19. Across the whole study: Sample material is recorded as cDNA or gDNA derived from T cells, B-cell-depleted T cells, or PBMCs.

TCRdb keeps only in-frame clones here, not all; method: immunoSEQ multiplex PCR. The table records some 170,000 clones, around 80% of them present only once. The germline V gene has CDR1 MNHEY and CDR2 SVGAGI. There are 11 residues in the CDR3. Trimming removed 6 bases at V and 4 bases at J, with 6 bases between. The TCR originated in a woman in her 70s with acute or convalescent COVID-19. Input material: peripheral blood. The rearrangement joins TRBV6-5 to TRBJ2-5; unclear D gene. Written as DNA, the CDR3 is TGTGCCAGCAGACTACTAGAGACCCAGTACTTC. Translating it yields CASRLLETQYF.